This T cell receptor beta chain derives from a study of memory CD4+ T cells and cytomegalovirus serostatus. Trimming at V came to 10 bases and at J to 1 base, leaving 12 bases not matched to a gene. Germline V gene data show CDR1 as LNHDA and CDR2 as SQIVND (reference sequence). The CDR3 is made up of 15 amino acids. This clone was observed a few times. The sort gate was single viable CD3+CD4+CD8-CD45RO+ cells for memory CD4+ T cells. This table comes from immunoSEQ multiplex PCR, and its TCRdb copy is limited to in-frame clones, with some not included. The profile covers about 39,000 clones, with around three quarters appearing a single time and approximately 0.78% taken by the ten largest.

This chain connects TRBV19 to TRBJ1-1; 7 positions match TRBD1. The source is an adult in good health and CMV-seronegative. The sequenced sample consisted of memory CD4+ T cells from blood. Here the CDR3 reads CATSRQGRGNTEAFF. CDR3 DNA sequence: TGTGCCACCTCTAGACAGGGCCGAGGGAACACTGAAGCTTTCTTT.